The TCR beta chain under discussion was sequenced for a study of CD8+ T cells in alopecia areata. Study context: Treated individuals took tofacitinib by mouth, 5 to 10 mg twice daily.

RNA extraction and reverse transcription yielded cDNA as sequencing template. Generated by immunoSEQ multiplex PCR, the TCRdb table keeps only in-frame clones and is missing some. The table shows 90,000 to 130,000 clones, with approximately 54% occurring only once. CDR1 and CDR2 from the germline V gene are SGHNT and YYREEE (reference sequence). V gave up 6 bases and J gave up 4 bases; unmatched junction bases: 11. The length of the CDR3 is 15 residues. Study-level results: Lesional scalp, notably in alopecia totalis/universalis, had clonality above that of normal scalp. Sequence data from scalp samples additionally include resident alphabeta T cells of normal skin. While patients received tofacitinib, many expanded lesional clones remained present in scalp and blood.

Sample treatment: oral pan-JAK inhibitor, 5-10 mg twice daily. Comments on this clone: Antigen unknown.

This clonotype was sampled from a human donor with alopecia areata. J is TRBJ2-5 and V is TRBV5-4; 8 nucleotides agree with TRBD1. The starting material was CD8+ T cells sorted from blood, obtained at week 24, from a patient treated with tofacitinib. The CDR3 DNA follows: TGTGCCAGCAATCAGGACAGGGACCTAGGAGAGACCCAGTACTTC. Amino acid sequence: CASNQDRDLGETQYF.